These 22 T cell receptor beta chains share one sample of origin, sequenced in a study of CD8+CD57+ T cells in acquired aplastic anemia. TCR beta VDJ combinations and CDR3 sequences were profiled from genomic DNA. TCRdb itself ran the reads through MiXCR, one entry per CDR3 protein. The sample lists 310,000 or so distinct CDR3 sequences; roughly 61% were seen once. Before being chosen for sequencing, patients had shown CD8+CD57+ cell expansion by flow cytometry. Source material: sorted CD4+, CD8+, or CD8+CD57+ T cells (not recorded which) from PBMCs. Every receptor here comes from a human donor with aplastic anemia.

The sample holds many counts of this clonotype. The chain recombines TRBV5-6 with TRBJ2-5; 8 bases agree with TRBD2. The CDR3 runs to 14 residues. Germline assignment: CDR1 SGHDT and CDR2 YYEEEE. The trim removed 5 bases at V and 5 bases at J, leaving 8 bases unmatched. In nucleotides, the CDR3 is TGTGCCAGCAGTCCAAGCGGGAGTGGGGAGACCCAGTACTTC. Translation: CASSPSGSGETQYF.

This clonotype has a handful of counts. The rearrangement joins TRBV10-3 to TRBJ1-3, with TRBD1 as a possible D gene (5 bases). There are 16 residues in the CDR3. The germline CDR1 and CDR2 sequences are ENHRY and SYGVKD. V was cut by 1 base and J by 5 bases, with 15 bases left in between. The CDR3 loop reads CAISEFSRVDRNTIYF. CDR3 nucleotide sequence: TGTGCCATCAGTGAGTTCAGCAGGGTGGATCGAAACACCATATATTTT.

The chain couples TRBV5-1 to TRBJ2-7, with 8 positions matching TRBD2. This CDR3 has 16 amino acids. Looked up from germline, CDR1 is SGHRS and CDR2 is YFSETQ. Trimming cost V 1 base and J 2 bases; bases outside gene matches: 8. The CDR3 is CASSLFGSGGTYEQYF. The CDR3 DNA sequence: TGCGCCAGCAGCTTGTTCGGCTCGGGAGGGACCTACGAGCAGTACTTC.

The chain joins TRBV10-2 to TRBJ1-2; possibly TRBD1 for D (5 bases). Per the germline V gene, CDR1 is WSHSY and CDR2 is SAAADI. The CDR3 has 16 amino acids. V lost 0 bases to trimming and J lost 7 bases, with 18 bases between them. For the CDR3, the DNA is TGCGCCAGCAGTGAGTCCGCGATTTTAGGGGATTCTGGCTACACCTTC. Protein: CASSESAILGDSGYTF.

This sequence joins TRBV6-4 and TRBJ1-6; D might be TRBD1 (5 bases). V dropped 4 bases and J dropped 5 bases, with 6 bases sitting between them. CDR1 and CDR2 from the germline V gene are MRHNA and SNTAGT. The CDR3 extends over 13 amino acids. The CDR3 is CASSGGDNSPLHF. CDR3 coding DNA: TGTGCCAGCAGTGGAGGGGATAATTCACCCCTCCACTTT.

This clonotype was seen at least ten times. The chain combines TRBV7-8 with TRBJ2-3; weak D call: TRBD2 (6 bases). With 2 bases removed from V and 0 bases from J, the gap between germline ends came to 18 bases. This CDR3 has 18 residues. Germline-derived CDR1 and CDR2 are SGHVS and FQNEAQ. The CDR3 is CASSLFGWGGASTDTQYF. CDR3 sequence (DNA): TGTGCCAGCAGCTTATTCGGGTGGGGCGGGGCTAGCACAGATACGCAGTATTTT.

This clonotype has at least ten counts. This chain joins TRBV14 and TRBJ2-3; no definite D call. CDR1 SGHDN and CDR2 FVKESK come from the germline V gene. The CDR3 loop spans 15 amino acids. V was pared by 4 bases and J by 0 bases, with 11 bases between. The CDR3 spells CASSPLTSSTDTQYF. CDR3 nucleotide sequence: TGTGCCAGCAGCCCCTTAACCTCTAGCACAGATACGCAGTATTTT.

The chain recombines TRBV7-9 with TRBJ2-3, with TRBD1 identical over 7 bases. Looked up from germline, CDR1 is SEHNR and CDR2 is FQNEAQ (reference sequence). There are 17 residues in the CDR3. Trimming cost V 2 bases and J 0 bases; bases outside gene matches: 8. CDR3 sequence reads: CASSLPTGRSSTDTQYF. In nucleotides, the CDR3 is TGTGCCAGCAGCTTACCGACAGGGCGTTCTAGCACAGATACGCAGTATTTT.

Turning to this clonotype: The junction departs from germline at one end; a sequencing error may be responsible. This chain joins TRBV6-1 and TRBJ2-7; D possibly matches TRBD1 or TRBD2 (7 bases each). Germline CDR1 reads MNHNS; CDR2 reads SASEGT. The CDR3 has 15 residues. The CDR3 DNA follows: TGTGCCAGCAGTGAAGAGGGGGCGGGGGCCTACGAGCAGCACTTC. Residues: CASSEEGAGAYEQHF.

This sequence joins TRBV7-2 and TRBJ1-2; maybe TRBD1 (5 bases). The length of the CDR3 is 12 residues. Germline lookup yields CDR1 SGHTA and CDR2 FQGNSA. Trimming took 3 bases from V and 4 from J, leaving 6 bases between them. CDR3 bases: TGTGCCAGCAGCTTGGGGGGCTATGGCTACACCTTC. It yields the protein CASSLGGYGYTF.

This clonotype was picked up many times. The V and J genes are TRBV2 and TRBJ2-5; the match to TRBD2 covers 12 bases. V was clipped by 7 bases and J by 1 base; unmatched bases: 1. Germline lookup yields CDR1 SNHLY and CDR2 FYNNEI. This CDR3 spans 14 amino acids. The CDR3 DNA reads TGTGCCAGCATACTAGCGGGGGGCCAAGAGACCCAGTACTTC. This sequence encodes CASILAGGQETQYF.

This clonotype has just a few counts. The gene calls are TRBV24-1 and TRBJ2-1; no reliable D call. CDR3 length: 12 amino acids. V was clipped by 5 bases and J by 5 bases, with 6 bases between them. Per germline, CDR1 KGHDR and CDR2 SFDVKD. The DNA of the CDR3 is TGTGCCACCAGTGGTCTGAACAATGAGCAGTTCTTC. Encoded protein: CATSGLNNEQFF.

The rearrangement joins TRBV7-9 to TRBJ2-5; the match to TRBD2 covers 16 bases. With 2 bases clipped from V and 3 bases from J, the junction kept 3 bases outside the gene matches. From germline, CDR1 is SEHNR and CDR2 FQNEAQ (reference sequence). CDR3 length: 17 residues. CDR3 region: CASSLRGTSGGEETQYF. The CDR3 DNA reads as TGTGCCAGCAGCTTACGCGGGACTAGCGGGGGGGAAGAGACCCAGTACTTC.

This clonotype was recorded many times. The V gene is TRBV10-2, the J gene TRBJ2-7; D is possibly TRBD1 or TRBD2 (6 bases each). The CDR3 length is 14 residues. In germline, CDR1 is WSHSY, CDR2 SAAADI. Deletions cut 6 bases from V and 0 bases from J, with 12 bases between. CDR3 sequence reads: CASRRDTSSYEQYF. CDR3 nucleotides: TGCGCCAGCAGGCGGGACACGAGCTCCTACGAGCAGTACTTC.

The chain has TRBV9 and TRBJ1-1; 8 bases align to TRBD1. The CDR3 contains 13 residues. V was clipped by 3 bases and J by 6 bases; unmatched bases: 4. Germline values: CDR1 SGDLS, CDR2 YYNGEE. The CDR3 DNA is TGTGCCAGCAGCGCTAGACAGGGGTCTGAAGCTTTCTTT. Amino acids: CASSARQGSEAFF.

This clonotype appeared a few times. This chain uses TRBV20-1 with TRBJ2-1; tentatively, D is TRBD2 (5 bases). This CDR3 is 14 amino acids long. The ends were cut back, 6 bases at V and 8 bases at J, with 20 bases in the middle. Germline lookup yields CDR1 DFQATT and CDR2 SNEGSKA (reference sequence). CDR3: CSASGLAHWDEQFF. For the CDR3, the DNA is TGCAGTGCAAGTGGGCTAGCCCACTGGGATGAGCAGTTCTTC.

A few counts support this clonotype. The chain joins TRBV7-9 to TRBJ2-2; D may be TRBD1 (5 bases). Germline CDR1 is SEHNR and CDR2 is FQNEAQ (reference sequence). V dropped 1 base and J dropped 2 bases, with 8 bases sitting between them. CDR3 length: 15 residues. The CDR3 DNA sequence: TGTGCCAGCAGCTTAGGGGGCAGAAACACCGGGGAGCTGTTTTTT. It encodes CASSLGGRNTGELFF.

The chain employs TRBV9 and TRBJ2-3, with TRBD2 matching over 7 bases. Germline lookup yields CDR1 SGDLS and CDR2 YYNGEE. The CDR3 is 12 amino acids. With V trimmed by 7 bases and J by 8 bases, 7 bases remained unmatched. The chain's CDR3 is CASAGEGGTQYF. DNA of the CDR3: TGTGCCAGCGCGGGGGAGGGTGGTACGCAGTATTTT.

This clonotype was observed a few times. The chain has TRBV7-2 and TRBJ1-6; no firm D call. The V end was cut by 5 bases, the J end by 1 base, with 6 bases between. CDR1 SGHTA and CDR2 FQGNSA come from the germline V gene. The length of the CDR3 is 14 residues. CDR3 sequence (DNA): TGTGCCAGCAGCCTAACTTCCTATAATTCACCCCTCCACTTT. This encodes CASSLTSYNSPLHF.

The chain carries TRBV10-3 and TRBJ2-7; D is perhaps TRBD2 (5 bases). The germline V and J ends were trimmed by 0 bases and 1 base, with 16 bases remaining between them. Germline CDR1 ENHRY, CDR2 SYGVKD. This CDR3 is built from 17 residues. The CDR3 sequence is CAISESVPTLASYEQYF. The CDR3 DNA is TGTGCCATCAGTGAGTCGGTTCCGACCTTAGCGTCCTACGAGCAGTACTTC.

This clonotype came up many times. The rearrangement links TRBV7-8 to TRBJ1-3; the D is unclear. The CDR3 covers 17 residues. Germline-derived CDR1 and CDR2 are SGHVS and FQNEAQ. V was shortened by 0 bases and J by 0 bases, with 12 bases between the two germline ends. Here the CDR3 reads CASSLASAGNSGNTIYF. In DNA, the CDR3 is TGTGCCAGCAGCTTAGCTTCGGCAGGAAACTCTGGAAACACCATATATTTT.

V and J are TRBV19 and TRBJ1-1; D remains unclear. Germline V gene data show CDR1 as LNHDA and CDR2 as SQIVND (reference sequence). The CDR3 spans 13 residues. V was pared by 3 bases and J by 4 bases, with 9 bases between. CDR3 in DNA: TGTGCCAGTAGTATCGGTTTGGGCACTGAAGCTTTCTTT. Translating it yields CASSIGLGTEAFF.